The rows below give T cell receptor beta chains drawn from one sample of a study of blood T cell repertoires in COVID-19. Produced via immunoSEQ multiplex PCR; TCRdb's table is partial and in-frame only. The table lists fewer than 250,000 clones, around 84% of them singletons. Material: peripheral blood. The source is a man aged 45 to 65 with COVID-19, enrolled during active disease. CDR3s include the opening cysteine and the closing phenylalanine or tryptophan. The order of the fields is D gene, clone size, V gene, J gene, CDR3 DNA, CDR3 protein. A D gene is named only where the DNA matches it firmly. Expanded clones are given a class, and other clones once, few, many or no size at all.

TRBD1	.	TRBV7-8	TRBJ1-2	TGTGCCAGCAGCCCCAACAGGACAGGGGTGAATGGCTACACCTTC	CASSPNRTGVNGYTF
.	once	TRBV7-9	TRBJ1-2	TGTGCCAGCAGCCTACAGGGATTTCCCTATGGCTACACCTTC	CASSLQGFPYGYTF
.	few	TRBV19	TRBJ1-5	TGTGCCAGTAGTCCCGGGGGGGGCCAGCCCCAGCATTTT	CASSPGGGQPQHF
.	few	TRBV12-1	TRBJ1-5	TGTGCCAGCAGCACGGACAGAAAAAATCAGCCCCAGCATTTT	CASSTDRKNQPQHF
TRBD1	.	TRBV3-1/TRBV3-2	TRBJ1-6	TGTGCCAGCAGTTCGGCAGGGGGCTATTCACCCCTCCACTTT	CASSSAGGYSPLHF
TRBD2	.	TRBV2	TRBJ2-7	TGTGCCAGCAGCGAAATCGGACTAGCGCTTCGAGAGCAGTACTTC	CASSEIGLALREQYF
.	.	TRBV9	TRBJ1-1	TGTGCCAGCAGCCCTAACCAGGATTTTTGGACTGAAGCTTTCTTT	CASSPNQDFWTEAFF
TRBD2	.	TRBV30	TRBJ2-1	TGTGCCTGGAGTAGGACTAGCGGGGAGCAGTTCTTC	CAWSRTSGEQFF
.	.	TRBV30	TRBJ1-5	TGTGCCTGGAGTGTACCCAGTAGCAATCAGCCCCAGCATTTT	CAWSVPSSNQPQHF
.	.	TRBV7-2	TRBJ1-2	TGTGCCAGCAGCTTAGTCGACAGCAACTATGGCTACACCTTC	CASSLVDSNYGYTF
.	.	TRBV19	TRBJ1-6	TGTGCCAGTAGTATCGCCCCGGTGGGCTCACCCCTCCACTTT	CASSIAPVGSPLHF
.	.	TRBV6-4	TRBJ1-1	TGTGCCAGCAGAGGCGGGGGCGCGAATGAAGCTTTCTTT	CASRGGGANEAFF
TRBD2	.	TRBV11-2	TRBJ2-7	TGTGCCAGCAGCTTAGATCCGGGACTACCTCCGTACGAGCAGTACTTC	CASSLDPGLPPYEQYF
TRBD1	.	TRBV19	TRBJ1-5	TGTGCCAGTAGTCCAGACAGGGGAGTTCGCAATCAGCCCCAGCATTTT	CASSPDRGVRNQPQHF
TRBD2	.	TRBV7-9	TRBJ2-5	TGTGCCAGCAGCTTTCTAGCGGAGAAAGAGACCCAGTACTTC	CASSFLAEKETQYF
.	.	TRBV18	TRBJ1-6	TGTGCCAGCTCATCCTCAGGGTTCTATAATTCACCCCTCCACTTT	CASSSSGFYNSPLHF
.	.	TRBV6-5	TRBJ1-2	TGTGCCAGCAGTTACTCCGGCGGTCCTTATGGCTACACCTTC	CASSYSGGPYGYTF
.	.	TRBV6-5	TRBJ1-5	TGTGCCAGCACCCAAACCCCAGGGGGCAATCAGCCCCAGCATTTT	CASTQTPGGNQPQHF
.	.	TRBV14	TRBJ1-6	TGTGCCAGCAGCCCCACTGCGGGGGGTAGGGGTGCGACTTATAATTCACCCCTCCACTTT	CASSPTAGGRGATYNSPLHF
.	.	TRBV7-3	TRBJ2-7	TGTGCCAGCAGTTCCACAGGGCGCAACGAGCAGTACTTC	CASSSTGRNEQYF
.	.	TRBV28	TRBJ2-3	TGTGCCACCTGCCGGGGACACACAGATACGCAGTATTTT	CATCRGHTDTQYF
.	.	TRBV6-5	TRBJ2-1	TGTGCCAGCGGGGGGACTTCTAGCTACAATGAGCAGTTCTTC	CASGGTSSYNEQFF
.	.	TRBV15	TRBJ2-5	TGTGCCACCAGCAGAGACCCAGGTGAAGAGACCCAGTACTTC	CATSRDPGEETQYF
.	.	TRBV7-2	TRBJ1-2	TGTGCCAGCAGCTTACAGGGGAACTATGGCTACACCTTC	CASSLQGNYGYTF
.	.	TRBV19	TRBJ1-6	TGTGCCAGTAACCAGGGGTCTCTACCGTCAGGCCCCCTCCACTTT	CASNQGSLPSGPLHF
TRBD2	once	TRBV7-3	TRBJ2-7	TGTGCCAGCAGCTTAAAAGGCGGGAGGGGAACCTACGAGCAGTACTTC	CASSLKGGRGTYEQYF
TRBD2	.	TRBV18	TRBJ2-2	TGTGCCAGCTCACTAAACGCCGCTAGCGGAATGGGGGAGCTGTTTTTT	CASSLNAASGMGELFF
.	once	TRBV5-1	TRBJ2-3	TGCGCCAGCAGCCAAACGCGGGGGCCAGATACGCAGTATTTT	CASSQTRGPDTQYF
TRBD1	.	TRBV4-2	TRBJ1-5	TGTGCCAGCAGCCAAAAAGGGCAGGGGGTCAATCAGCCCCAGCATTTT	CASSQKGQGVNQPQHF
TRBD1	.	TRBV6-5	TRBJ2-1	TGTGCCAGCAGTTATTTCAGGACAGGGGTGGATGAGCAGTTCTTC	CASSYFRTGVDEQFF
.	.	TRBV28	TRBJ1-5	TGTGCCAGCAGCCTCTTCTCTAGCAATCAGCCCCAGCATTTT	CASSLFSSNQPQHF
.	few	TRBV20-1	TRBJ1-2	TGCAGTGCTAGTCTCATCCTTGCAGGGGATAACTATGGCTACACCTTC	CSASLILAGDNYGYTF
.	.	TRBV27	TRBJ1-2	TGTGCCAGCAGTTTTTATGGGGGGAGGGTTGGCTACACCTTC	CASSFYGGRVGYTF
TRBD1	.	TRBV19	TRBJ1-5	TGTGCCAGTACCCTCCGGGACAGGGGTTATCGAAATCAGCCCCAGCATTTT	CASTLRDRGYRNQPQHF
.	.	TRBV7-2	TRBJ2-7	TGTGCCAGCAGCTTAGTAGCTAGCGAGCAATACGAGCAGTACTTC	CASSLVASEQYEQYF
.	once	TRBV9	TRBJ2-7	TGTGCCAGCAGCCTTACCCCGGGTTCCTCCTACGAGCAGTACTTC	CASSLTPGSSYEQYF
TRBD2	few	TRBV2	TRBJ2-2	TGTGCCAGCAGAATGGGGCGGGAGGCCGGGGAGCTGTTTTTT	CASRMGREAGELFF